This T cell receptor (beta chain) was captured in a study of regulatory T cells in long-lasting Graves disease. Trimming left V 5 bases short and J 0 bases short, with 13 bases between. The germline CDR1 and CDR2 sequences are DFQATT and SNEGSKA (reference sequence). The CDR3 contains 15 residues. Of note for this clonotype: Its target is unknown.

Study outcomes and limitations: Segments TRBV28, TRBJ1-2 and TRBJ2-5 showed preferential usage in persistent disease. Public clonotype sharing was higher in persistent than newly diagnosed patients.

As to time point: persistent/refractory GD, antithyroid drugs over 5 years with positive TRAb. The TCR library was prepared using RNA isolated from PBMCs. According to the study, TCR beta libraries were built with iRepertoire HTBI primers and CDR3-region Arm-PCR. TCRdb re-called the multiplex PCR reads through MiXCR, storing one row per CDR3 protein. This table has a few hundred thousand distinct CDR3 sequences, around a quarter appearing once. The sequenced sample was peripheral blood mononuclear cells (PBMCs), obtained when the disease was refractory, from a patient treated with antithyroid drugs. The rearrangement joins TRBV20-1 to TRBJ2-2; the D gene is possibly TRBD1 (6 bases). This receptor was identified in a female donor with Graves disease. The CDR3 nucleotides are TGCAGTGCTCAATGGGGGCTATCGAACACCGGGGAGCTGTTTTTT. Protein: CSAQWGLSNTGELFF.